These T cell receptor beta chains were read from a single sample in a study of early T cells in non-severe SARS-CoV-2 infection. MiXCR, run by TCRdb on the 5' RACE reads, gives a single entry per CDR3 protein. The sample holds more than 20,000 distinct CDR3 sequences, roughly 4.5% seen once. Sequences were obtained from whole blood. These receptors all come from an adult who was a healthcare worker with PCR-confirmed SARS-CoV-2 infection or an uninfected control (not recorded which). Both conserved end residues are part of each CDR3. Fields, in order: D gene, V gene, clone size, J gene, CDR3 DNA, CDR3 protein. D genes are given only for firm matches. Size is stated for part of the rows, as once, few or many counts, or as a class when the clone is expanded.

TRBD1	TRBV28	-	TRBJ2-1	TGTGCCAGCAGACGAAACAGGGGATCCTACAATGAGCAGTTCTTC	CASRRNRGSYNEQFF
-	TRBV7-9	many	TRBJ2-1	TGTGCCAGCAACCCCCGGGACACCATCTCCTACAATGAGCAGTTCTTC	CASNPRDTISYNEQFF
-	TRBV4-1	many	TRBJ1-1	TGCGCCAGCAGCCAGGGGGGTGCAGGGAACACTGAAGCTTTCTTT	CASSQGGAGNTEAFF
-	TRBV19	many	TRBJ2-1	TGTGCCAGTAGTATCGGCGCTATGATCGATGAGCAGTTCTTC	CASSIGAMIDEQFF
-	TRBV19	many	TRBJ2-6	TGTGCCAGTAGTATAGGTACAGGGTTTACTGGGGCCAACGTCCTGACTTTC	CASSIGTGFTGANVLTF
TRBD1	TRBV30	many	TRBJ1-6	TGTGCCTGGAGCCGGACAGGGAATAATTCACCCCTCCACTTT	CAWSRTGNNSPLHF
TRBD2	TRBV7-2	many	TRBJ2-7	TGTGCCAGCAGCTTAGAGCGGGGGGCCTACGAGCAGTACTTC	CASSLERGAYEQYF
TRBD2	TRBV4-3	many	TRBJ2-4	TGCGCCAGCAGCCCCGGGACTAGTTGGAACATTCAGTACTTC	CASSPGTSWNIQYF
-	TRBV12-3/TRBV12-4	many	TRBJ1-1	TGTGCCAGCAGTTCTGGAGTCAGGCTCATGAACACTGAAGCTTTCTTT	CASSSGVRLMNTEAFF
TRBD1	TRBV28	medium-sized	TRBJ2-3	TGTGCCAGCAGTCGACAGGGGGCGGCCACAGATACGCAGTATTTT	CASSRQGAATDTQYF
-	TRBV12-3/TRBV12-4	many	TRBJ2-7	TGTGCCAGCAGCTTGGACTACCCCCAACGAGGGCAGTACTTC	CASSLDYPQRGQYF
-	TRBV20-1	many	TRBJ2-1	TGCAGTGCTCCTGGATCGATGCCTAATGAGCAGTTCTTC	CSAPGSMPNEQFF
-	TRBV7-8	-	TRBJ1-6	TGTGCCAGCAGCTCGGACACGACTAATTCACCCCTCCACTTT	CASSSDTTNSPLHF
-	TRBV29-1	many	TRBJ2-5	TGCAGCGTTCGGACGCAAGAGACCCAGTACTTC	CSVRTQETQYF
-	TRBV20-1	many	TRBJ1-2	TGCAGTGCCCCCATGCAGGGGACCCCAGAACACACCTTC	CSAPMQGTPEHTF
-	TRBV20-1	many	TRBJ1-1	TGCAGTGCTACAACGGGCCGTAACACTGAAGCTTTCTTT	CSATTGRNTEAFF
TRBD1	TRBV11-2	many	TRBJ1-2	TGTGCCAGCAGCTTCCAGCAGGGGGTAGGCTATGGCTACACCTTC	CASSFQQGVGYGYTF
-	TRBV11-2	many	TRBJ2-2	TGTGCCAGCAGCTACGACTTTACGAACACCGGGGAGCTGTTTTTT	CASSYDFTNTGELFF
-	TRBV5-4	many	TRBJ1-2	TGTGCCAGCAGCGAGGGGGTCGGCGGCTACACCTTC	CASSEGVGGYTF
TRBD1	TRBV20-1	many	TRBJ1-4	TGCAGTGCTACCTCACGGACAGGGAGTGAAAAACTGTTTTTT	CSATSRTGSEKLFF
-	TRBV9	medium-sized	TRBJ1-1	TGTGCCAGCGGGAAGACAGGCACTGAAGCTTTCTTT	CASGKTGTEAFF
-	TRBV24-1	many	TRBJ1-5	TGTGCCACCAGTGATTCGTCGGTTCTCTTTAATCAGCCCCAGCATTTT	CATSDSSVLFNQPQHF
-	TRBV28	many	TRBJ1-1	TGTGCCAGCAGCCTTTACAGGGTAACTGAAGCTTTCTTT	CASSLYRVTEAFF
-	TRBV12-3/TRBV12-4	-	TRBJ1-5	TGTGCCAGCAGTTTATCGGGAGGCGCTAGCAATCAGCCCCAGCATTTT	CASSLSGGASNQPQHF
TRBD1	TRBV5-1	many	TRBJ2-3	TGCGCCAGCAGCTTGGCGACAGGGGAAGATACGCAGTATTTT	CASSLATGEDTQYF
TRBD2	TRBV11-2	many	TRBJ2-1	TGTGCCAGCATCCCCCTCGGACTAGCGGACAATGAGCAGTTCTTC	CASIPLGLADNEQFF
-	TRBV2	many	TRBJ2-7	TGTGCCAGCAGGGCGGTCTTTCTTGCCTACGAGCAGTACTTC	CASRAVFLAYEQYF
TRBD1	TRBV29-1	few	TRBJ2-7	TGCAGCGTCACTTGGACAGGGAGGAACTACGAGCAGTACTTC	CSVTWTGRNYEQYF
TRBD1	TRBV7-9	many	TRBJ2-5	TGTGCCAGCAGCTTAGCGCTAAGGGGGACAGGGGGAGAGACCCAGTACTTC	CASSLALRGTGGETQYF
TRBD2	TRBV2	-	TRBJ2-1	TGTGCCAGCAGTGAATTGACTAGCTTCATTAATGAGCAGTTCTTC	CASSELTSFINEQFF
TRBD2	TRBV18	many	TRBJ2-7	TGTGCCAGCTCACCGTCTCTAGCGGAGGGATCCTACGAGCAGTACTTC	CASSPSLAEGSYEQYF
TRBD1	TRBV30	many	TRBJ1-2	TGTGCCTGGAGTGAAGACAGGGGCTGGGGCTACACCTTC	CAWSEDRGWGYTF
TRBD2	TRBV30	many	TRBJ2-1	TGTGCCTGGACAATTAGCGGGGGGGCCCATGAGCAGTTCTTC	CAWTISGGAHEQFF
-	TRBV4-3	many	TRBJ1-4	TGCGCCAGCAGCCCCCGCGTCGTGGGGGCGGGTGAAAAACTGTTTTTT	CASSPRVVGAGEKLFF
TRBD2	TRBV29-1	many	TRBJ2-1	TGCAGCGTTGATAGCGGGGCTGAGCAGTTCTTC	CSVDSGAEQFF
TRBD2	TRBV24-1	many	TRBJ2-1	TGTGCCACCGGGAGGGGTGTCTACAATGAGCAGTTCTTC	CATGRGVYNEQFF
TRBD2	TRBV7-2	many	TRBJ2-2	TGTGCCAGCAGCTTAGGGCATCTAGCGGGGGTGCCCGGGGAGCTGTTTTTT	CASSLGHLAGVPGELFF
TRBD2	TRBV4-2	few	TRBJ2-1	TGTGCCAGCAGCCAAGATCGAGCTAGCGGGGGGAATGAGCAGTTCTTC	CASSQDRASGGNEQFF
-	TRBV11-3	many	TRBJ2-1	TGTGCCAGCAGCTCAACAGGGTGGGGGGAGCAGTTCTTC	CASSSTGWGEQFF
-	TRBV30	many	TRBJ2-7	TGTGCCTGGAGCCAGGACAGCGCCTACGAGCAGTACTTC	CAWSQDSAYEQYF
TRBD2	TRBV7-6	many	TRBJ2-7	TGTGCCAGCACCGAAAAGCGGGGGCGTTTACACTTC	CASTEKRGRLHF
-	TRBV11-2	many	TRBJ2-7	TGTGCCAGCAGCTTAGATCTGGGACAACCCTACGAGCAGTACTTC	CASSLDLGQPYEQYF
-	TRBV7-3	many	TRBJ2-1	TGTGCCAGCAGCTTAAGGGGGGGACAGGTTCGAAGCTCCTACAATGAGCAGTTCTTC	CASSLRGGQVRSSYNEQFF
TRBD1	TRBV18	-	TRBJ1-1	TGTGCCAGCTCACCACCAAGGACAGGGGGAAACACTGAAGCTTTCTTT	CASSPPRTGGNTEAFF
TRBD1	TRBV7-2	many	TRBJ1-2	TGTGCCAGCAGCTTAGAGGGACAGGGGGCTGGTGGCTACACCTTC	CASSLEGQGAGGYTF
TRBD1	TRBV6-1	many	TRBJ1-5	TGTGCCAGCCGCGGGACAGGGGTGGAGCCCCAGCATTTT	CASRGTGVEPQHF
TRBD1	TRBV30	many	TRBJ1-1	TGTGCCTCTGCGACAGGGATGGATGAAGCTTTCTTT	CASATGMDEAFF
-	TRBV11-2	many	TRBJ2-7	TGTGCCAGCAGCTTAGTTGCGGACCACGAGCAGTACTTC	CASSLVADHEQYF
-	TRBV3-1	many	TRBJ2-2	TGTGCCAGCAGCCCGGCAGGGAAATCCAACACCGGGGAGCTGTTTTTT	CASSPAGKSNTGELFF
-	TRBV20-1	many	TRBJ1-4	TGCAGTGCTAGAGCCGGAGTCACAACTAATGAAAAACTGTTTTTT	CSARAGVTTNEKLFF
-	TRBV29-1	many	TRBJ2-3	TGCAGCGTTGTTCGGGGGCCGGGGGATACGCAGTATTTT	CSVVRGPGDTQYF
-	TRBV25-1	many	TRBJ1-1	TGTGCCAGCGGTCGAGGGGGTACTGAAGCTTTCTTT	CASGRGGTEAFF
TRBD1	TRBV2	many	TRBJ2-3	TGTGCCAGCAGTACCACAGGGGACAGGTGGGATACGCAGTATTTT	CASSTTGDRWDTQYF
-	TRBV6-6	many	TRBJ1-5	TGTGCCAGCACCGTACAGGGCTATCAGCCCCAGCATTTT	CASTVQGYQPQHF
-	TRBV30	many	TRBJ1-1	TGTGCCTACCAAGGACGATCTGAAGCTTTCTTT	CAYQGRSEAFF